The 21 T cell receptor beta chains below all came from one sample that was sequenced in a study of blood T cell repertoires in COVID-19. Some clones are missing from TCRdb's copy, which holds only in-frame ones; the method was immunoSEQ multiplex PCR. Here the sample spans roughly 99,000 clones, around nine tenths being singletons. Sequencing input: peripheral blood. Source of these receptors: a woman between 25 and 40 years old with acute or convalescent COVID-19.

This clone was seen a handful of times. This rearrangement joins TRBV28 to TRBJ1-1; a weak D match, TRBD1 (6 bases). V was trimmed by 6 bases and J by 5 bases, leaving 16 bases between them. The germline V gene has CDR1 MDHEN and CDR2 SYDVKM. This CDR3 comprises 14 residues. CDR3: CASRHLQGWTEAFF. CDR3 in DNA: TGTGCCAGCAGACATCTACAGGGTTGGACTGAAGCTTTCTTT.

This CDR3 is CASSQNFASSGANVLTF. The DNA of the CDR3 is TGCGCCAGCAGCCAGAATTTCGCGAGCTCTGGGGCCAACGTCCTGACTTTC. The rearrangement links TRBV4-1 to TRBJ2-6; D gene unclear. This CDR3 spans 17 amino acids. Germline CDR1 MGHRA, CDR2 YSYEKL. Trimming cost V 3 bases and J 0 bases, with 12 bases left between them.

J is TRBJ1-3 and V is TRBV3-1 (or the pseudogene TRBV3-2); 10 bases are a match to TRBD1. The CDR3 has 15 amino acids. V dropped 6 bases and J dropped 3; count of bases not matched to a gene: 5. CDR1 and CDR2 (germline): LGHDT, YNNKEL (reference sequence). The CDR3 is CASRSGQGVGNTIYF. In DNA form, the CDR3 reads TGTGCCAGCAGATCTGGACAGGGGGTTGGAAACACCATATATTTT.

CDR3: CASSHQTGKNIQYF. As DNA, the CDR3 is TGCGCCAGCAGCCACCAGACAGGGAAAAACATTCAGTACTTC. This rearrangement joins TRBV4-3 to TRBJ2-4, with 7 positions matching TRBD1. Per the germline V gene, CDR1 is LGHNA and CDR2 is YSLEER. The V segment lost 3 bases and the J segment 4 bases; nucleotides outside the gene matches: 3. The CDR3 runs 14 residues.

This chain connects TRBV5-4 to TRBJ2-5; D is perhaps TRBD1 (5 bases). V was cut by 2 bases and J by 5 bases, with 19 bases left in between. The CDR3 is 16 amino acids. CDR1 is SGHNT and CDR2 is YYREEE in the germline V gene (reference sequence). CDR3 DNA sequence: TGTGCCAGCAGCTTCGTTCCAGGGTCGAATGGGGAGACCCAGTACTTC. Translation: CASSFVPGSNGETQYF.

The genes are TRBV11-1 and TRBJ2-7, with TRBD1 matching 11 bases. The V and J ends lost 5 bases and 3 bases, in that order; junction bases with no gene match: 6. This CDR3 spans 15 amino acids. CDR1 and CDR2 from the germline V gene are SGHAT and FQDESV (reference sequence). The CDR3 protein is CASSPRTGGLYEQYF. The CDR3 coding sequence is TGTGCCAGCAGCCCGCGGACAGGGGGCCTCTACGAGCAGTACTTC.

The chain carries TRBV3-1 (or the pseudogene TRBV3-2) and TRBJ2-2; a possible D gene is TRBD2 (7 bases). Trimming took 5 bases from V and 4 from J, leaving 14 bases between them. CDR3 size: 15 residues. Germline loops: CDR1 LGHDT, CDR2 YNNKEL (reference sequence). CDR3 DNA sequence: TGTGCCAGCAGCATGGGGGGGGCGCGCACCGGGGAGCTGTTTTTT. Its translation is CASSMGGARTGELFF.

This clone came up once. This chain uses TRBV5-4 with TRBJ1-6; D uncertain. Germline V CDR1 and CDR2: SGHNT, YYREEE (reference sequence). This CDR3 is built from 15 residues. V was clipped by 0 bases and J by 7 bases, with 11 bases between them. The CDR3 here is CASSLGGRYNSPLHF. CDR3 nucleotides: TGTGCCAGCAGCTTGGGCGGCCGGTACAATTCACCCCTCCACTTT. Using reference TRBV5-4 and TRBJ1-6 for the parts outside the CDR3, the full variable domain is ETGVTQSPTHLIKTRGQQVTLRCSSQSGHNTVSWYQQALGQGPQFIFQYYREEENGRGNFPPRFSGLQFPNYSSELNVNALELDDSALYLCASSLGGRYNSPLHFGNGTRLTVT.

This clone was seen just once. J is TRBJ1-1 and V is TRBV6-5, with D perhaps matching TRBD1 (6 bases). V was trimmed by 7 bases and J by 0 bases, leaving 15 bases between them. The CDR3 has 15 amino acids. The germline gives CDR1 MNHEY, CDR2 SVGAGI. The CDR3 coding sequence is TGTGCCAGCATCCCCCCGGGACACCTGAACACTGAAGCTTTCTTT. Translated, it gives CASIPPGHLNTEAFF.

This clone was found once. The chain recombines TRBV4-1 with TRBJ2-7, with D possibly matching TRBD1 (6 bases). V lost 3 bases, J lost 3 bases, and 18 bases lay in between. Germline lookup yields CDR1 MGHRA and CDR2 YSYEKL. CDR3 length: 16 amino acids. The CDR3 loop is CASSQVGTQRDYEQYF. The DNA of the CDR3 is TGCGCCAGCAGCCAGGTAGGGACACAACGGGACTACGAGCAGTACTTC.

V usage is TRBV30 and J usage is TRBJ2-7; D unclear. This CDR3 has 13 residues. Trimming removed 0 bases from V and 0 bases from J, with 6 bases in between. CDR1 and CDR2 (germline): GTSNPN, SVGIG (reference sequence). CDR3 DNA: TGTGCCTGGAGTGTACTCACCTCCTACGAGCAGTACTTC. This translates into CAWSVLTSYEQYF.

The chain joins TRBV4-3 to TRBJ1-1; D is ambiguous. V lost 4 bases, J lost 3 bases, and 12 bases lay in between. The CDR3 has 14 amino acids. CDR1 is LGHNA and CDR2 is YSLEER in the germline V gene. For the CDR3, the DNA is TGCGCCAGCAGCCCAAGCGGGCAGTACACTGAAGCTTTCTTT. This encodes CASSPSGQYTEAFF.

The J gene is TRBJ1-1, the V gene TRBV7-9; D possibly corresponds to TRBD1 (6 bases). The V gene lost 1 base and the J gene lost 3 bases, with 21 bases spanning the gap. The germline gives CDR1 SEHNR, CDR2 FQNEAQ (reference sequence). This CDR3 has 18 amino acids. CDR3 protein: CASSLGPLLRGADTEAFF. The CDR3 DNA reads TGTGCCAGCAGCTTAGGTCCCCTACTCCGGGGGGCGGACACTGAAGCTTTCTTT. Using reference TRBV7-9 and TRBJ1-1 for the parts outside the CDR3, the full variable domain is DTGVSQNPRHKITKRGQNVTFRCDPISEHNRLYWYRQTLGQGPEFLTYFQNEAQLEKSRLLSDRFSAERPKGSFSTLEIQRTEQGDSAMYLCASSLGPLLRGADTEAFFGQGTRLTVV.

The chain employs TRBV28 and TRBJ2-7, with 13 bases aligning to TRBD2. Germline V gene data show CDR1 as MDHEN and CDR2 as SYDVKM. Trimming took 5 bases from V and 6 from J; bases not matched to a gene: 10. The CDR3 length is 16 residues. The CDR3 loop reads CASSLGLAGDPGEQYF. The CDR3, as DNA: TGTGCCAGCAGTCTCGGACTAGCGGGGGATCCCGGCGAGCAGTACTTC.

The chain has TRBV7-3 and TRBJ1-2; 8 bases are shared with TRBD1. The germline gives CDR1 SGHTA, CDR2 FQGTGA. The CDR3 is 13 residues long. Germline trimming cut 4 bases from V and 8 bases from J; bases unmatched to any gene: 6. The CDR3: CASSSGTGRGYTF. Written as DNA, the CDR3 is TGTGCCAGCAGCTCCGGGACAGGAAGGGGCTACACCTTC.

The rearrangement joins TRBV30 to TRBJ1-1, with D possibly being TRBD1 (5 bases). The V and J ends lost 2 bases and 10 bases respectively, with 11 bases between them. The CDR3 is made up of 11 amino acids. Germline V lookup: CDR1 GTSNPN, CDR2 SVGIG (reference sequence). This CDR3 is CAWSWGVGAFF. The CDR3 DNA follows: TGTGCCTGGAGTTGGGGGGTGGGAGCTTTCTTT.

V usage is TRBV5-8 and J usage is TRBJ1-6; 7 bases are a match to TRBD1. This CDR3 region has 14 residues. Germline values: CDR1 SGHTS, CDR2 YDEGEE. The V gene end was trimmed by 4 bases and the J gene end by 7 bases; junction bases not matched to a gene: 5. CDR3 in DNA: TGTGCCAGCAGCCCCGGGACAGAAAATTCACCCCTCCACTTT. It is translated as CASSPGTENSPLHF.

The J gene is TRBJ2-3, the V gene TRBV27; 11 bases are shared with TRBD1. CDR3 length: 16 residues. Looked up from germline, CDR1 is MNHEY and CDR2 is SMNVEV (reference sequence). V lost 4 bases to trimming and J lost 4 bases; unmatched junction nucleotides: 7. In DNA form, the CDR3 reads TGTGCCAGCAGTTCCGGACAGGGGGCAATTTCAGATACGCAGTATTTT. Protein sequence: CASSSGQGAISDTQYF.

This clone was detected only a few times. The gene calls are TRBV4-1 and TRBJ2-1, with D possibly being TRBD2 (6 bases). The CDR3 consists of 14 residues. Germline V gene lookup returns CDR1 MGHRA and CDR2 YSYEKL. The V and J ends lost 3 bases and 6 bases respectively, with 12 bases between them. The CDR3 spells CASSHHRDSNEQFF. The CDR3 region has the DNA TGCGCCAGCAGCCACCACCGGGACTCCAATGAGCAGTTCTTC.

V is TRBV9 and J is TRBJ2-7; D might be TRBD1 (6 bases). V was cut by 3 bases and J by 4 bases, with 17 bases left in between. Germline values: CDR1 SGDLS, CDR2 YYNGEE. The CDR3 spans 15 residues. CDR3 sequence: CASSAGLGAGYEQYF. For the CDR3, the DNA is TGTGCCAGCAGCGCCGGTTTGGGGGCCGGATACGAGCAGTACTTC.

Only a few counts were recorded for this clone. The gene calls are TRBV7-9 and TRBJ1-2, with TRBD1 identical over 8 bases. The CDR3 is 14 residues long. Germline CDR1 and CDR2: SEHNR and FQNEAQ (reference sequence). Losses at the gene ends were 4 bases for V and 6 bases for J; bases not matched to a gene: 7. The CDR3 region is CASSSDRDWHGYTF. The DNA of the CDR3 is TGTGCCAGCAGCTCGGACAGGGACTGGCATGGCTACACCTTC.